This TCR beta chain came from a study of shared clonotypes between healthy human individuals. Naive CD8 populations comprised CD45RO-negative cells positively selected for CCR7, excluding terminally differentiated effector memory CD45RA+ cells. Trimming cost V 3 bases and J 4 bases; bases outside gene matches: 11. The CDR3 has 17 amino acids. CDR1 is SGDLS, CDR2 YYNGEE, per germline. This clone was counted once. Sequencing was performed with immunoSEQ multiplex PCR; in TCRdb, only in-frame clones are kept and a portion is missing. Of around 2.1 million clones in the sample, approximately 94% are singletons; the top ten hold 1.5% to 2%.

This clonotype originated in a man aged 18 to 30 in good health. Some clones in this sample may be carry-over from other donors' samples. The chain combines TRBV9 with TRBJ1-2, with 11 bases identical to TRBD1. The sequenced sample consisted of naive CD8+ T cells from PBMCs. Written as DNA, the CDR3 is TGTGCCAGCAGCGACCCCGGGACAGGGGGGATTGGCTATGGCTACACCTTC. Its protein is CASSDPGTGGIGYGYTF.